These T cell receptor beta chains were read from a single sample in a study of beta chain features in type 1 diabetes. The repertoire was sequenced with immunoSEQ multiplex PCR; TCRdb's copy has only in-frame clones and lacks some. The sample contains hundreds of thousands of clones, about 29% of which appear only once. The sample comprised naive CD4+ T cells from blood. The receptors originated from a man younger than 30 in good health. CDR3s include the opening cysteine and the closing phenylalanine or tryptophan. A D gene is named only where the DNA matches it firmly. The listing skips clone size in some rows; elsewhere it reads once, few, many or a size class.

abundance	d_gene	v_gene	j_gene	CDR3aa	CDR3nt
.	.	TRBV15	TRBJ2-1	CATSRDPAGNEQFF	TGTGCCACCAGCAGAGACCCAGCGGGTAATGAGCAGTTCTTC
few	.	TRBV5-1	TRBJ2-1	CALLDEQFF	TGCGCCCTACTCGATGAGCAGTTCTTC
.	.	TRBV4-2	TRBJ1-4	CASSQRGEKLFF	TGTGCCAGCAGCCAAAGAGGCGAAAAACTGTTTTTT
.	.	TRBV10-3	TRBJ2-1	CAIRFGGGLRNEQFF	TGTGCCATCAGATTCGGGGGAGGCCTAAGAAATGAGCAGTTCTTC
.	.	TRBV5-1	TRBJ2-7	CASSLGASASSYEQYF	TGCGCCAGCAGCTTGGGTGCGTCTGCTAGCTCCTACGAGCAGTACTTC
.	.	TRBV30	TRBJ2-6	CAWSPQLSGANVLTF	TGTGCCTGGAGCCCCCAGCTGTCTGGGGCCAACGTCCTGACTTTC
.	.	TRBV28	TRBJ2-3	CASSLGQGGDTQYF	TGTGCCAGCAGTTTGGGGCAGGGGGGAGATACGCAGTATTTT
few	TRBD1	TRBV7-9	TRBJ1-3	CASSQGQGAIYF	TGTGCCAGCAGCCAAGGACAGGGGGCCATATATTTT
.	.	TRBV7-2	TRBJ2-1	CASSLGGSGEYNEQFF	TGTGCCAGCAGCTTAGGTGGTAGCGGAGAATACAATGAGCAGTTCTTC
.	TRBD2	TRBV29-1	TRBJ2-3	CSGQASGRLADTQYF	TGCAGCGGCCAAGCTAGCGGGAGACTCGCAGATACGCAGTATTTT
few	.	TRBV29-1	TRBJ2-5	CSVEGGRAAWETQYF	TGCAGCGTTGAAGGAGGCAGGGCCGCGTGGGAGACCCAGTACTTC
.	TRBD2	TRBV29-1	TRBJ2-2	CSVGLAGRRVGELFF	TGCAGCGTTGGACTAGCGGGTCGGAGAGTCGGGGAGCTGTTTTTT
few	.	TRBV7-2	TRBJ2-1	CASRNYHEQFF	TGTGCCAGCAGAAATTACCATGAGCAGTTCTTC
.	.	TRBV19	TRBJ2-1	CASSIDNEQFF	TGTGCCAGTAGTATTGACAATGAGCAGTTCTTC
.	.	TRBV21-1	TRBJ2-1	CASSRLAHNEQFF	TGTGCCAGCAGCAGACTAGCGCACAATGAGCAGTTCTTC
.	.	TRBV2	TRBJ2-3	CASRAGGTDTQYF	TGTGCCAGCAGGGCCGGCGGCACAGATACGCAGTATTTT
.	TRBD2	TRBV7-6	TRBJ2-7	CASSSTNPLAGEPEQYF	TGTGCCAGCAGCTCAACCAACCCGTTAGCGGGAGAGCCCGAGCAGTACTTC
.	TRBD2	TRBV5-1	TRBJ2-1	CASSLTSVSSYNEQFF	TGCGCCAGCAGCCTGACTAGCGTAAGCTCCTACAATGAGCAGTTCTTC
.	.	TRBV9	TRBJ2-1	CASSPTLIGVPVNEQFF	TGTGCCAGCAGCCCCACCCTGATAGGGGTGCCCGTAAATGAGCAGTTCTTC
few	TRBD1	TRBV4-3	TRBJ2-7	CASSQEGTGGGYEQYF	TGCGCCAGCAGCCAAGAGGGCACAGGGGGCGGATACGAGCAGTACTTC
.	TRBD2	TRBV6-6	TRBJ2-1	CASRSSGRHEQFF	TGTGCCAGCAGGTCTAGCGGGAGGCATGAGCAGTTCTTC
.	.	TRBV5-1	TRBJ2-1	CASSLEPFGQTNEQFF	TGCGCCAGCAGCTTGGAACCCTTCGGACAGACCAATGAGCAGTTCTTC
few	.	TRBV7-9	TRBJ2-5	CASSFMETQYF	TGTGCCAGCAGCTTCATGGAGACCCAGTACTTC
.	TRBD2	TRBV6-5	TRBJ2-3	CATRTSGSSYTQYF	TGTGCCACAAGGACTAGCGGGAGTTCATATACGCAGTATTTT
.	TRBD2	TRBV29-1	TRBJ2-7	CSVAFGRGDEQYF	TGCAGCGTTGCATTCGGGCGGGGGGACGAGCAGTACTTC
.	TRBD1	TRBV7-9	TRBJ1-4	CASSWTGSDEKLFF	TGTGCCAGCAGCTGGACAGGGTCGGATGAAAAACTGTTTTTT
few	.	TRBV10-1	TRBJ1-1	CASSEEGSEAFF	TGCGCCAGCAGTGAGGAGGGGTCTGAAGCTTTCTTT
few	.	TRBV19	TRBJ2-7	CASSIAQGYEQYF	TGTGCCAGTAGTATTGCACAGGGCTACGAGCAGTACTTC
few	.	TRBV10-3	TRBJ2-7	CAISDPASHPYEQYF	TGTGCCATCAGTGACCCGGCTAGTCACCCCTACGAGCAGTACTTC
.	TRBD1	TRBV4-3	TRBJ1-2	CASSPPGQGTGYTF	TGCGCCAGCAGCCCACCGGGACAGGGAACTGGCTACACCTTC
.	TRBD1	TRBV7-9	TRBJ2-3	CASSFSAGGTDTQYF	TGTGCCAGCAGTTTTTCAGCAGGGGGTACAGATACGCAGTATTTT